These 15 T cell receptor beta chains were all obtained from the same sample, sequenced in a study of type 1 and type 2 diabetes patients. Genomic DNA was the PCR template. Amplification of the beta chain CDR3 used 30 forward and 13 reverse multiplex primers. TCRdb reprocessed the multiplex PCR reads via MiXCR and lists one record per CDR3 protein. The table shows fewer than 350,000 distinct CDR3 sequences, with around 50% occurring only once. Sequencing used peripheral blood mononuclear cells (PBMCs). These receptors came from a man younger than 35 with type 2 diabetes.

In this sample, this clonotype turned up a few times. CDR3 loop: CASSLIRDRNYEQYF. The CDR3 DNA follows: TGTGCCAGCAGTTTAATCCGGGACAGAAACTACGAGCAGTACTTC. The genes are TRBV28 and TRBJ2-7, with 7 bases lining up with TRBD1. The CDR3 spans 15 residues. V shed 2 bases and J 3 bases; nucleotides not matched to a gene: 7. Germline V CDR1 and CDR2: MDHEN, SYDVKM.

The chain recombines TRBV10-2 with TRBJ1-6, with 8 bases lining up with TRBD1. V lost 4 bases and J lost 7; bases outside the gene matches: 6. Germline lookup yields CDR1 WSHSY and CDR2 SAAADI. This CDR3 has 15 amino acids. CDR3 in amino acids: CASSAPAGGNSPLHF. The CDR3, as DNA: TGCGCCAGCAGTGCTCCCGCAGGGGGCAATTCACCCCTCCACTTT.

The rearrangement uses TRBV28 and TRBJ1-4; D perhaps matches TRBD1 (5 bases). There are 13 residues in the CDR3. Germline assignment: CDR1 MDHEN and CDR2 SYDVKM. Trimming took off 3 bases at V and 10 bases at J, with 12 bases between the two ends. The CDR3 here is CASSFGGYGKLFF. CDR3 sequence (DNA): TGTGCCAGCAGTTTCGGGGGATATGGAAAACTGTTTTTT.

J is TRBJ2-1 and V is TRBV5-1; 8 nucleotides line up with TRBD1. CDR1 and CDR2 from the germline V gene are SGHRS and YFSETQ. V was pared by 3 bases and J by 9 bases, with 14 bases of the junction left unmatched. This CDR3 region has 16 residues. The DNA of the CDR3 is TGCGCCAGCAGCTCCGGGACAGGACACTTCCCGGGTGAGCAGTTCTTC. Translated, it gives CASSSGTGHFPGEQFF.

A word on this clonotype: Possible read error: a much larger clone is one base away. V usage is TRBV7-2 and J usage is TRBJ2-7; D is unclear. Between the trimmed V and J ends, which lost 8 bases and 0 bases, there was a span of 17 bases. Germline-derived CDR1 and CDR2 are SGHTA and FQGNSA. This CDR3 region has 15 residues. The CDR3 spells CASGLAPSSSYEQYF. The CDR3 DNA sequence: TGTGCCAGCGGCCTGGCCCCATCGAGCTCCTACGAGCAGTACTTC.

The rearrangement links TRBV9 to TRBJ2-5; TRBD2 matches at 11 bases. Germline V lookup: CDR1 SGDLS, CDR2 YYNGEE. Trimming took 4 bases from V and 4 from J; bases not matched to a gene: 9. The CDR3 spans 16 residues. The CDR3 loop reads CASSSGTSGVSETQYF. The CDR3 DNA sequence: TGTGCCAGCAGCTCCGGGACTAGCGGTGTTTCAGAGACCCAGTACTTC.

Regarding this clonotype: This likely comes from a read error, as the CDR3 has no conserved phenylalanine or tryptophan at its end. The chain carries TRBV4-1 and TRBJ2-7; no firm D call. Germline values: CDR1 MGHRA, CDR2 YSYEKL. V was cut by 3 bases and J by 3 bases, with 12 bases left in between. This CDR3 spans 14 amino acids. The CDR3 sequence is CASSHSDLLYEQYL. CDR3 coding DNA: TGCGCCAGCAGCCACTCGGACCTTCTCTACGAGCAGTACCTC.

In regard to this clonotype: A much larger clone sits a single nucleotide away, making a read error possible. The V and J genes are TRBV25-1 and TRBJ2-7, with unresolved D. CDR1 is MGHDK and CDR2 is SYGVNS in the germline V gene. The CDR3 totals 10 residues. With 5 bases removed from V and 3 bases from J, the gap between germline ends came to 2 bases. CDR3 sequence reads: CASSFYEQYF. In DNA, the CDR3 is TGTGCCAGCAGTTTCTACGAGCAGTACTTC.

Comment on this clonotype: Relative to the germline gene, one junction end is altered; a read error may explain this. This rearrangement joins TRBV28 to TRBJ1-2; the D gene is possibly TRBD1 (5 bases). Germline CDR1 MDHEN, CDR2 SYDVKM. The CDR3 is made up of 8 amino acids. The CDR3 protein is CASSPGGF. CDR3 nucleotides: TGTGCCAGCAGCCCGGGGGGCTTC.

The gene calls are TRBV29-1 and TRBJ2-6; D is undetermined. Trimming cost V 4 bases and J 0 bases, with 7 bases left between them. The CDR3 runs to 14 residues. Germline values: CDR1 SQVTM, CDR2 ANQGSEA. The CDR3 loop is CSVVFSSGANVLTF. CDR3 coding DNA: TGCAGCGTTGTATTCTCCTCTGGGGCCAACGTCCTGACTTTC.

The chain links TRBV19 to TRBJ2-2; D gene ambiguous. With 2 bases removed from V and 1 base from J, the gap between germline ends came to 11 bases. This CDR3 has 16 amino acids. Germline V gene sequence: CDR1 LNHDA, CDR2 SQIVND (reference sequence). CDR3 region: CASSISVSLNTGELFF. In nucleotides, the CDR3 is TGTGCCAGTAGTATAAGTGTTAGCTTGAACACCGGGGAGCTGTTTTTT.

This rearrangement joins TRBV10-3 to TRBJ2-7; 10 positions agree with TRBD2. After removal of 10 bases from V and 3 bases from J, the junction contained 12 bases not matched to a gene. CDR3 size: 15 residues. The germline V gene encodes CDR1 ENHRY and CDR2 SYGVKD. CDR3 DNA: TGTGCCAGCAGGGCAGCGGGAGGGGGGGACTACGAGCAGTACTTC. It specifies CASRAAGGGDYEQYF.

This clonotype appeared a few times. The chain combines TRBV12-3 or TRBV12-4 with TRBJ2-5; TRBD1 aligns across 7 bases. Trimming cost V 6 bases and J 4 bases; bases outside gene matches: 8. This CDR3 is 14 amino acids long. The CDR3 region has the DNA TGTGCCAGCAGCCGTACAGGGGAACCAGAGACCCAGTACTTC. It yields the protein CASSRTGEPETQYF.

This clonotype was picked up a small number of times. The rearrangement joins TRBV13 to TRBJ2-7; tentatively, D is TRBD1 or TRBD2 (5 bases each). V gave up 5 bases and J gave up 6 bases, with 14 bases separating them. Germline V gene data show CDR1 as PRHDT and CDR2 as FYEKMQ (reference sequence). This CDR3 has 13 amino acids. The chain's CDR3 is CASSGGTHAEQYF. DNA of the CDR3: TGTGCCAGCAGCGGTGGGACCCACGCCGAGCAGTACTTC.

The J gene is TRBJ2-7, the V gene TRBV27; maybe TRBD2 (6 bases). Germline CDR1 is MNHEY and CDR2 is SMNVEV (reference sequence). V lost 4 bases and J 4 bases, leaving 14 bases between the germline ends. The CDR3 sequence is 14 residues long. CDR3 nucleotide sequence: TGTGCCAGCAGTTCACGGGAGCGCCGTTACGAGCAGTACTTC. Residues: CASSSRERRYEQYF.